This T cell receptor (beta chain) comes out of a study of T cells after yellow fever vaccination. Study-wide results and caveats: It was the secondary response that reached its peak faster, day 5 versus 15, but it was weaker. Abundant clonotypes from the bulk population could have been carried over as contaminants into FACS-sorted repertoires. Among all clonotypes, a small share was observed in both CD4 and CD8 compartments. After the booster, around 95% of CD4 and about nine tenths of CD8 primary-response clones were re-detected.

V lost 1 base and J lost 4; bases outside the gene matches: 7. In germline, CDR1 is SGHTA, CDR2 FQGNSA. The CDR3 contains 16 residues. This clonotype was counted between two and nine times. Its antigen remains unidentified. One entry per CDR3 protein results from TCRdb running MiXCR on the 5' RACE reads. The sample records 200,000 to 300,000 distinct CDR3 sequences, about 7% being singletons. This clonotype was sampled from a man aged 25-45 years who received the YFV17D yellow fever vaccine. Source: CD4+ T cells sorted from PBMCs, taken on the day of the yellow fever booster vaccination. The chain couples TRBV7-2 to TRBJ2-7, with 10 bases that match TRBD2. For the CDR3, the DNA is TGTGCCAGCAGCTTAGTTCGCGCTAGCGGGAGTTACGAGCAGTACTTC. Its translation is CASSLVRASGSYEQYF.